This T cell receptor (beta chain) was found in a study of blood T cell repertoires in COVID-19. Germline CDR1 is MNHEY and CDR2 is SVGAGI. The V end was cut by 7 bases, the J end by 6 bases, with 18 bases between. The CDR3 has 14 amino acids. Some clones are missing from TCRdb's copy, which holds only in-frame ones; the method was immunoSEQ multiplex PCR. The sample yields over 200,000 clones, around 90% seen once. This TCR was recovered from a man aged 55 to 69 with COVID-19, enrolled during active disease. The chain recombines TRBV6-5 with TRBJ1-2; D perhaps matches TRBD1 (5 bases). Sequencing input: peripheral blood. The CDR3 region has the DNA TGTGCCAGCACCCGCGACAGCGTCAGTCATGGCTACACCTTC. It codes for CASTRDSVSHGYTF.